This T cell receptor (beta chain) was recovered during a study of T cells of healthy individuals (dated by TCRdb to 2016 to 2019). The junction shows trimming of 1 base on V and 8 bases on J, plus 14 bases between the germline ends. The CDR3 starts with the cysteine, ends with the phenylalanine, and has 14 residues. The entry retains the CDR3 DNA only, 42 bases that are in frame from base 1. CDR1 and CDR2 (SEHNR, FQNEAQ) derive from the germline V gene (reference sequence). To note about this clonotype: The antigen it binds to is not known. Base qualities are not recorded, but no much larger clone differs from it by a single base.

The library relied on 5' RACE. Sequenced using an Illumina MiSeq. TCRdb reprocessing: public reads trimmed at Q25 with fastp, clones called with MiXCR, in-frame beta chains kept. Merged by CDR3 protein, the rows form single entries marked with the most common genes and DNA. For this sample the table gives some 69,000 distinct CDR3 sequences, of which under 20% were detected only once. The top ten hold about 4.3% of the sample. This receptor chain uses TRBV7-9 and TRBJ1-2; TRBD1 could be the D gene, as 5 bases match. This TCR was recovered from a human donor in good health. The CDR3 protein: CASSLGSQGLGYTF. Read as DNA, the sequence is TGTGCCAGCAGCTTAGGCTCCCAGGGTCTCGGCTACACCTTC.